These T cell receptor beta chains were read from a single sample in a study of T cells in Graves' hyperthyroidism and ophthalmopathy. One entry per CDR3 protein, called by TCRdb with MiXCR from the multiplex PCR reads. Seen here are a few hundred thousand distinct CDR3 sequences, more than 15% observed once, and the top ten hold around 7.5%. Sequenced material: blood. Receptors originate from a woman aged 30 to 39 with Graves' hyperthyroidism. Both conserved end residues are part of each CDR3. The D gene is left open where the match is weak. Only some rows state a clone size, as once, few, many or a class for expanded clones.

clone_size: -
d_call: TRBD2
j_call: TRBJ2-1
v_call: TRBV27
cdr3_aa: CASGRAHNEQFF
cdr3_nt: TGTGCCAGCGGGAGGGCCCACAATGAGCAGTTCTTC

clone_size: few
d_call: TRBD1
j_call: TRBJ1-1
v_call: TRBV11-2
cdr3_aa: CASSLGTGGLTEAFF
cdr3_nt: TGTGCCAGCAGCTTGGGTACAGGGGGCCTCACTGAAGCTTTCTTT

clone_size: many
d_call: -
j_call: TRBJ2-3
v_call: TRBV20-1
cdr3_aa: CSAQKGDTQYF
cdr3_nt: TGCAGTGCCCAAAAGGGAGATACGCAGTATTTT

clone_size: many
d_call: TRBD2
j_call: TRBJ2-1
v_call: TRBV20-1
cdr3_aa: CSEGLAGSSYNEQFF
cdr3_nt: TGCAGTGAAGGACTAGCTGGGAGCTCCTACAATGAGCAGTTCTTC

clone_size: many
d_call: -
j_call: TRBJ2-2
v_call: TRBV19
cdr3_aa: CASSIVLDRELFF
cdr3_nt: TGTGCCAGTAGTATTGTCCTGGACAGGGAGCTGTTTTTT

clone_size: -
d_call: TRBD1
j_call: TRBJ2-1
v_call: TRBV20-1
cdr3_aa: CSARDDRVITYNEQFF
cdr3_nt: TGCAGTGCTAGAGATGACAGGGTCATTACCTACAATGAGCAGTTCTTC

clone_size: -
d_call: -
j_call: TRBJ1-2
v_call: TRBV4-3
cdr3_aa: CASSQGRYGYTF
cdr3_nt: TGCGCCAGCAGCCAGGGACGATATGGCTACACCTTC

clone_size: -
d_call: -
j_call: TRBJ1-4
v_call: TRBV6-1
cdr3_aa: CASSGTVSEKLFF
cdr3_nt: TGTGCCAGCAGTGGGACAGTATCTGAAAAACTGTTTTTT

clone_size: many
d_call: TRBD1
j_call: TRBJ2-2
v_call: TRBV5-1
cdr3_aa: CASSPRQGETGELFF
cdr3_nt: TGCGCCAGCAGCCCCAGACAGGGGGAAACCGGGGAGCTGTTTTTT

clone_size: -
d_call: -
j_call: TRBJ1-1
v_call: TRBV20-1
cdr3_aa: CSARETSLIRTESFF
cdr3_nt: TGCAGTGCTAGAGAAACTTCTCTCATTCGGACTGAATCTTTCTTT

clone_size: few
d_call: -
j_call: TRBJ2-1
v_call: TRBV25-1
cdr3_aa: CASSEQTRGYNEQFF
cdr3_nt: TGTGCCAGCAGTGAACAAACCAGGGGTTACAATGAGCAGTTCTTC

clone_size: many
d_call: TRBD2
j_call: TRBJ2-7
v_call: TRBV29-1
cdr3_aa: CSGTSREPYEQYF
cdr3_nt: TGCAGCGGGACTAGCCGAGAGCCCTACGAGCAGTACTTC

clone_size: many
d_call: -
j_call: TRBJ2-7
v_call: TRBV4-1
cdr3_aa: CASSLQPGDPYEQYF
cdr3_nt: TGCGCCAGCAGCCTCCAACCAGGGGACCCTTACGAGCAGTACTTC

clone_size: many
d_call: TRBD2
j_call: TRBJ2-1
v_call: TRBV2
cdr3_aa: CASQRLADNEQFF
cdr3_nt: TGTGCCAGCCAACGACTAGCGGACAATGAGCAGTTCTTC

clone_size: few
d_call: TRBD2
j_call: TRBJ2-4
v_call: TRBV20-1
cdr3_aa: CSAGRGAKNIQYF
cdr3_nt: TGCAGTGCTGGGAGGGGAGCCAAAAACATTCAGTACTTC

clone_size: many
d_call: TRBD2
j_call: TRBJ2-1
v_call: TRBV5-1
cdr3_aa: CASSLVPAGGPGIRTYNEQFF
cdr3_nt: TGCGCCAGCAGCTTGGTGCCAGCGGGAGGGCCCGGTATTAGGACCTACAATGAGCAGTTCTTC

clone_size: few
d_call: TRBD2
j_call: TRBJ2-2
v_call: TRBV7-9
cdr3_aa: CASSSGTGGRSGELFF
cdr3_nt: TGTGCCAGCAGCTCAGGGACGGGAGGGCGTTCCGGGGAGCTGTTTTTT

clone_size: many
d_call: -
j_call: TRBJ1-1
v_call: TRBV19
cdr3_aa: CASSIGGRGNTEAFF
cdr3_nt: TGTGCCAGTAGTATAGGAGGCAGGGGGAACACTGAAGCTTTCTTT

clone_size: -
d_call: -
j_call: TRBJ2-5
v_call: TRBV14
cdr3_aa: CASSAGGRETQYF
cdr3_nt: TGTGCCAGCTCGGCCGGGGGTCGGGAGACCCAGTACTTC

clone_size: many
d_call: -
j_call: TRBJ2-3
v_call: TRBV2
cdr3_aa: CASSGATDTQYF
cdr3_nt: TGTGCCAGCAGTGGAGCGACAGATACGCAGTATTTT